The T cell receptor (beta chain) under discussion was sequenced for a study of cytomegalovirus exposure and HLA in healthy donors. PCR amplification relied on 60 Vbeta primers (plus 13 Jbeta primers). Some clones are missing from TCRdb's copy, which holds only in-frame ones; the method was immunoSEQ multiplex PCR. Found here are about 180,000 clones, roughly 85% of them singletons; the top ten hold 0.69%. For this clone: Its antigen is not known.

Findings and limits, study-wide: Later genetic work tied a missense DCLRE1C variant to beta-chain V and J trimming. Productive status was seen about 87% or about 30% of the time for most TCR beta V segments in an earlier analysis. Analyses of presence/absence relied on an assumption of roughly uniform sequencing depth across donors.

What was sequenced was PBMCs. The receptor was isolated from a woman between 35 and 50 years old in good health and CMV-seronegative.

CDR3 in amino acids: CASSPGDRVPRAGELFF. CDR3 coding DNA: TGTGCCAGCAGCCCTGGGGACAGGGTGCCGAGGGCCGGGGAGCTGTTTTTT. The V gene is TRBV11-2, the J gene TRBJ2-2, with 9 bases lining up with TRBD1. V was pared by 5 bases and J by 6 bases, with 13 bases of the junction left unmatched. CDR1 and CDR2 (germline): SGHAT, FQNNGV. This CDR3 region has 17 residues.